The clone carrying this TCR beta chain was seen only once. Its antigen is not identified. These data originate in a study of regulatory dendritic cells for organ transplantation. Overall study: Day 6 dendritic cell cultures were stimulated with LPS.

Trimming left V 3 bases short and J 2 bases short, with 10 bases between. The CDR3 has 14 residues. CDR1 and CDR2 (germline): SGDLS, YYNGEE. Here immunoSEQ multiplex PCR was the method, and the copy in TCRdb shows in-frame clones only, minus some. This sample yields 20,000 to 25,000 clones, of which roughly 85% are seen a single time; 0.25% to 0.3% belongs to the top ten. Sorted T cells were CFSE-labeled and cultured 4 to 5 days with allogeneic regulatory or mature dendritic cells at 1:10. The origin of this receptor is a human donor in good health. Material: naive CD4+ T cells from blood cultured with dendritic cells. Subset here: CD45RA+ naive T cells. The chain combines TRBV9 with TRBJ2-3; D gene unclear. CDR3 sequence: CASSGLLVTDTQYF. The CDR3 DNA follows: TGTGCCAGCAGCGGCCTCTTAGTCACAGATACGCAGTATTTT.